This passage covers 5 T cell receptor beta chains from one sample sequenced in a study of cytomegalovirus exposure and HLA in healthy donors. PCR was performed using 60 Vbeta and 13 Jbeta primers. Method: immunoSEQ multiplex PCR; TCRdb's copy keeps in-frame clones and lacks some. The sample records roughly 280,000 clones, more than 55% being singletons. Sequenced input: PBMCs. The receptor source for this set is a female donor in good health and CMV-seronegative.

The chain has TRBV9 and TRBJ2-3; D might be TRBD1 (6 bases). Germline V gene lookup returns CDR1 SGDLS and CDR2 YYNGEE. The V and J ends lost 3 bases and 2 bases respectively, with 16 bases between them. This CDR3 contains 16 residues. CDR3 sequence (DNA): TGTGCCAGCAGCGGCCTTGACAGGCGTAACACAGATACGCAGTATTTT. It yields the protein CASSGLDRRNTDTQYF.

The chain is built from TRBV4-1 and TRBJ2-3; TRBD1 is a possible D gene (5 bases). Germline lookup yields CDR1 MGHRA and CDR2 YSYEKL. This CDR3 is 15 amino acids long. Deletions cut 1 base from V and 2 bases from J, with 10 bases between. CDR3 loop: CASSQGGAVTDTQYF. The DNA for the CDR3 is TGCGCCAGCAGCCAAGGGGGCGCCGTCACAGATACGCAGTATTTT.

This chain joins TRBV27 and TRBJ2-1; 7 bases match TRBD1. The CDR3 runs 15 residues. Germline V CDR1 and CDR2: MNHEY, SMNVEV (reference sequence). Germline trimming cut 6 bases from V and 6 bases from J; bases unmatched to any gene: 11. In DNA form, the CDR3 reads TGTGCCAGCAGATCGGGACAGCTGAGTCCCAATGAGCAGTTCTTC. Translation gives CASRSGQLSPNEQFF.

The rearrangement uses TRBV5-1 and TRBJ1-1; 8 nucleotides align to TRBD1. The length of the CDR3 is 17 residues. Trimming removed 0 bases from V and 4 bases from J; junction bases left unmatched: 11. Germline lookup yields CDR1 SGHRS and CDR2 YFSETQ. CDR3 loop: CASSLGQGSSGRTEAFF. CDR3 coding DNA: TGCGCCAGCAGCTTGGGACAGGGGAGTAGTGGCCGCACTGAAGCTTTCTTT.

The chain combines TRBV7-9 with TRBJ2-3, with D perhaps matching TRBD1 (5 bases). V lost 5 bases to trimming and J lost 2 bases, with 14 bases between them. This CDR3 region has 15 residues. Germline V gene sequence: CDR1 SEHNR, CDR2 FQNEAQ (reference sequence). CDR3 sequence: CASSQGPGITDTQYF. CDR3 coding DNA: TGTGCCAGCAGCCAAGGTCCAGGGATCACAGATACGCAGTATTTT.